One and the same sample provided the 13 T cell receptor beta chains below, sequenced in a study of blood T cell repertoires in COVID-19. Sequenced by immunoSEQ multiplex PCR; TCRdb stores in-frame clones only, minus some. The sample holds 75,000 to 90,000 clones, about 90% seen once. Sequencing was done on a sample of peripheral blood. The receptors were gathered from a woman in her forties or fifties in a cohort sampled during active COVID-19.

In regard to this clone: Germline is not matched at one junction end, which may reflect a read error. J is TRBJ2-2 and V is TRBV6-1; TRBD2 aligns across 7 bases. There are 14 residues in the CDR3. Germline assignment: CDR1 MNHNS and CDR2 SASEGT. The CDR3 DNA follows: TGTGCCAGCAATGAAGGGAGGGACACCGGGGAGCTGTTTTTT. Its protein product is CASNEGRDTGELFF.

In DNA, the CDR3 is TGTGCCAGCAGATTAGCGGGACTCTCCTACAATGAGCAGTTCTTC. Its translation is CASRLAGLSYNEQFF. The chain has TRBV6-5 and TRBJ2-1; TRBD2 agrees at 8 bases. CDR1 is MNHEY, CDR2 SVGAGI, per germline. J lost 0 bases, V lost 6 bases, and 4 bases had no gene match. CDR3 length: 15 residues.

The chain carries TRBV28 and TRBJ2-1, with 8 bases lining up with TRBD1. With V trimmed by 7 bases and J by 3 bases, 5 bases remained unmatched. Germline CDR1 reads MDHEN; CDR2 reads SYDVKM. The CDR3 totals 14 residues. As DNA, the CDR3 is TGTGCCAGCAAGGAAGGGACAGGCTACAATGAGCAGTTCTTC. Encoded protein: CASKEGTGYNEQFF.

The V call is TRBV28, the J call TRBJ2-1; D gene unclear. The CDR3 is 11 residues long. Trimming removed 5 bases at V and 4 bases at J, with 3 bases between. In germline, CDR1 is MDHEN, CDR2 SYDVKM. The CDR3 spells CASSTYNEQFF. CDR3 DNA sequence: TGTGCCAGCAGTACTTACAATGAGCAGTTCTTC.

The chain has TRBV18 and TRBJ2-5, with TRBD2 matching 13 bases. This CDR3 region has 17 residues. V shed 4 bases and J 5 bases; nucleotides not matched to a gene: 10. Germline values: CDR1 KGHSH, CDR2 LQKENI. This CDR3 is CASSRTSGSPPGETQYF. CDR3 bases: TGTGCCAGCTCACGGACTAGCGGGAGCCCCCCCGGGGAGACCCAGTACTTC.

The rearrangement uses TRBV19 and TRBJ2-6; D is undetermined. The V and J ends lost 6 bases and 3 bases respectively, with 9 bases between them. The CDR3 length is 14 residues. Germline V gene sequence: CDR1 LNHDA, CDR2 SQIVND (reference sequence). CDR3 in DNA: TGTGCCAGTAGGTCCCGTGTTGGGGCCAACGTCCTGACTTTC. It codes for CASRSRVGANVLTF.

The chain couples TRBV6-5 to TRBJ2-2; possible D gene TRBD1, 5 bases. The CDR3 is 14 residues long. V lost 9 bases, J lost 2 bases, and 13 bases lay in between. CDR1 and CDR2 (germline): MNHEY, SVGAGI. The CDR3 sequence is CASRRTTNTGELFF. The CDR3 DNA sequence: TGTGCCAGTCGCCGGACAACCAACACCGGGGAGCTGTTTTTT.

The chain joins TRBV28 to TRBJ1-2; 7 nucleotides align to TRBD1. This CDR3 region has 14 residues. Germline trimming cut 8 bases from V and 2 bases from J; bases unmatched to any gene: 8. Germline CDR1 and CDR2: MDHEN and SYDVKM. CDR3 coding DNA: TGTGCCAGCCTCAGGGGGGAATTAAACTATGGCTACACCTTC. Its translation: CASLRGELNYGYTF.

V and J are TRBV7-9 and TRBJ1-4; D gene uncertain. This CDR3 contains 15 residues. Germline assignment: CDR1 SEHNR and CDR2 FQNEAQ (reference sequence). The V and J ends lost 4 bases and 8 bases respectively, with 17 bases between them. CDR3 sequence (DNA): TGTGCCAGCAGCTCCGGGTTTGCCGGCACGGAAAAACTGTTTTTT. Its translation is CASSSGFAGTEKLFF.

This chain links TRBV14 with TRBJ2-1, with TRBD2 matching over 10 bases. Germline CDR1 is SGHDN and CDR2 is FVKESK. V lost 3 bases and J lost 7; bases outside the gene matches: 9. This CDR3 has 16 amino acids. CDR3 residues: CASSQTAGGPRNEQFF. CDR3 sequence (DNA): TGTGCCAGCAGCCAGACAGCGGGAGGGCCGAGGAATGAGCAGTTCTTC.

This clone was seen once. This sequence joins TRBV5-1 and TRBJ1-1, with a weak D call TRBD1 (6 bases). The V end was cut by 0 bases, the J end by 7 bases, with 10 bases between. The CDR3 has 13 amino acids. Per the germline V gene, CDR1 is SGHRS and CDR2 is YFSETQ. CDR3 residues: CASSLGRDNEAFF. For the CDR3, the DNA is TGCGCCAGCAGCTTGGGCCGGGACAATGAAGCTTTCTTT.

The rearrangement joins TRBV28 to TRBJ2-5, with D perhaps TRBD1 (6 bases). Germline CDR1 MDHEN, CDR2 SYDVKM. The length of the CDR3 is 14 residues. The V and J ends lost 5 bases and 2 bases respectively, with 12 bases between them. The DNA for the CDR3 is TGTGCCAGCAGTGGAGAACAGGGACAAGAGACCCAGTACTTC. This codes for CASSGEQGQETQYF.

This sequence joins TRBV15 and TRBJ1-1, with unresolved D. The CDR3 is made up of 13 amino acids. Germline V gene data show CDR1 as LNHNV and CDR2 as YYDKDF (reference sequence). The V gene lost 6 bases and the J gene lost 7 bases, with 15 bases spanning the gap. CDR3 residues: CATRPGSGFEAFF. CDR3 sequence (DNA): TGTGCCACCAGACCGGGATCGGGGTTTGAAGCTTTCTTT.